The 3 T cell receptor beta chains listed next were all sequenced from one sample in a study of Ad26.COV2.S vaccination and SARS-CoV-2 variants. Sequencing was performed with immunoSEQ multiplex PCR; in TCRdb, only in-frame clones are kept and a portion is missing. This sample has hundreds of thousands of clones, with more than 80% found just once. Treatment noted: 15 to 20 received Ad26.COV2.S at low or high dose, single or two shots; roughly five received placebo; per-sample allocation not given. Each sample was drawn 63 days after the first injection (of vaccine or placebo). Specimen: peripheral blood, collected in a trial of Ad26.COV2.S vaccine versus placebo. These receptors were taken from a person aged 18-65 years who received the Ad26.COV2.S COVID-19 vaccine or a placebo.

V usage is TRBV9 and J usage is TRBJ2-7; 10 positions match TRBD1. Germline CDR1 and CDR2: SGDLS and YYNGEE. This CDR3 has 15 amino acids. The J segment lost 1 base and the V segment lost 2 bases, leaving 3 bases of the junction unmatched. CDR3 amino acids: CASSVSGQGSYEQYF. In DNA form, the CDR3 reads TGTGCCAGCAGCGTCTCGGGACAGGGGTCCTACGAGCAGTACTTC.

This clone appeared once. This same CDR3 is encoded by further DNA sequences in the sample. The chain's CDR3 is CASSYSRPSTDTQYF. CDR3 nucleotide sequence: TGTGCCAGCAGTTACTCGAGGCCAAGCACAGATACGCAGTATTTT. The chain combines TRBV6-5 with TRBJ2-3; no clear D. The CDR3 is 15 residues long. Germline CDR1 is MNHEY and CDR2 is SVGAGI. The V and J ends lost 0 bases and 0 bases respectively, with 7 bases between them.

The CDR3 loop reads CASSDLDWDIYNEQFF. The CDR3 bases are TGTGCCAGCAGTGACTTAGATTGGGACATATACAATGAGCAGTTCTTC. The chain combines TRBV6-4 with TRBJ2-1, with D tentatively TRBD1 (6 bases). The V and J ends lost 1 base and 4 bases respectively, with 14 bases between them. Per the germline V gene, CDR1 is MRHNA and CDR2 is SNTAGT. This CDR3 has 16 amino acids.